This TCR beta chain came from a study of naive and memory T cell subsets. The study, taken as a whole, reports: Especially in CD8 cells, naive repertoires contained a few larger clonotypes, possibly CD45RA-re-expressing memory cells.

V lost 6 bases and J 6 bases, leaving 14 bases between the germline ends. The CDR3 sequence is 14 residues long. CDR1 and CDR2 (germline): SNHLY, FYNNEI. Cells stained for CD3, CD4, CD8, CD45RA, CD27 and viability were sorted into four CD45RA/CD27 subsets. This clonotype was seen only a few times. Its specificity is not known. Two oligonucleotides, mixed equimolar, formed the beta constant-region primer covering TRBC1 and TRBC2. Four rounds of PCR amplified the ligated cDNA using nested alpha and beta constant-region primers plus SP2. TCRdb recomputed calls from the UMI-ligation and nested PCR reads with MiXCR, one row per CDR3 protein. The sample shows 120,000 to 150,000 distinct CDR3 sequences, 15% to 25% of them seen only once.

The rearrangement uses TRBV2 and TRBJ1-4, with D hard to call. Sequenced sample: naive CD8+ T cells from blood. The receptor comes from a human donor in good health. The CDR3 reads CASSYHDRDEKLFF. The CDR3 coding sequence is TGTGCCAGCAGCTATCACGATCGAGATGAAAAACTGTTTTTT.